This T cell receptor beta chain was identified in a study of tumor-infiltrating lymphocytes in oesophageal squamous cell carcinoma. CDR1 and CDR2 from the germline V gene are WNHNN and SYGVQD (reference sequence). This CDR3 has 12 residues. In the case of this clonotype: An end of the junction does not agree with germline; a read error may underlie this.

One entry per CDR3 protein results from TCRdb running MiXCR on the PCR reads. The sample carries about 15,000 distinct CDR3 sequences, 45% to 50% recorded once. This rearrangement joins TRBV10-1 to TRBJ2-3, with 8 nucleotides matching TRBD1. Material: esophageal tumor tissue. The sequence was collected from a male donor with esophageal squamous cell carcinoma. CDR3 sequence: CASSHGTGRMYF. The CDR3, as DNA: TGCGCCAGCAGTCACGGGACAGGTAGGATGTACTTC.